This T cell receptor beta chain was sequenced in a study of Ad26.COV2.S vaccination and SARS-CoV-2 variants. Profiling relied on immunoSEQ multiplex PCR, and the TCRdb table lists in-frame clones only, not all of them. Among about 350,000 clones listed, 90% to 95% were seen once. In germline, CDR1 is SGHVS, CDR2 FQNEAQ. V shed 1 base and J shed 5 bases, with 14 bases lying between them. The CDR3 is made up of 15 amino acids. Source: peripheral blood, taken after recovery from COVID-19. The chain has TRBV7-8 and TRBJ1-1, with D unclear. This TCR derives from a human donor who had recovered from COVID-19. The DNA for the CDR3 is TGTGCCAGCAGCTTAGGATTAGGTAAAGGGACTGAAGCTTTCTTT. Translated: CASSLGLGKGTEAFF.